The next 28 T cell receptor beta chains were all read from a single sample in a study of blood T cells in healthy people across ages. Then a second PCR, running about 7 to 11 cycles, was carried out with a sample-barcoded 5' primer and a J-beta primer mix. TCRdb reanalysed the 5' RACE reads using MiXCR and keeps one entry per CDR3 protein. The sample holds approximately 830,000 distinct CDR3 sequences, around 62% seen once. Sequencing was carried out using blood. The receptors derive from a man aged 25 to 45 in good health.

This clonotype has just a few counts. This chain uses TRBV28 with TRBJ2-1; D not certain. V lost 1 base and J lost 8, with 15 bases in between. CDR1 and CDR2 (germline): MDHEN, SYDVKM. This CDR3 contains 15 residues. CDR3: CASSLYQPYEDEQFF. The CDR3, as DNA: TGTGCCAGCAGTTTATACCAGCCCTATGAAGATGAGCAGTTCTTC.

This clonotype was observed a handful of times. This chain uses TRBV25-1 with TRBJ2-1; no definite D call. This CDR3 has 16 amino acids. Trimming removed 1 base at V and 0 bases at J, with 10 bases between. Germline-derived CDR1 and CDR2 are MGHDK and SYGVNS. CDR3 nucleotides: TGTGCCAGCAGTGAATCTAGAAGAAGCTCCTACAATGAGCAGTTCTTC. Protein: CASSESRRSSYNEQFF.

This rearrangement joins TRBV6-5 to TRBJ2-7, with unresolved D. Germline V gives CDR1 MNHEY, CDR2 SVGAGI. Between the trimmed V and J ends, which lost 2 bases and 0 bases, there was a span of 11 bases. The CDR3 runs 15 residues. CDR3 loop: CASSYAKTSSYEQYF. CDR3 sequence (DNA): TGTGCCAGCAGTTACGCGAAAACGAGCTCCTACGAGCAGTACTTC.

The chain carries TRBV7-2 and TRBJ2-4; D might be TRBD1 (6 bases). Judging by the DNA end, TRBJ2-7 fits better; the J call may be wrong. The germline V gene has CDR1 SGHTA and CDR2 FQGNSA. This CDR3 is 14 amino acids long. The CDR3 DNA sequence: TGTGCCAGCACCTGGACAGATCTTTCTAACGAGCAGTACTTC. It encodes CASTWTDLSNEQYF.

CDR3 sequence: CSVGGQGNTYEQYF. For the CDR3, the DNA is TGCAGCGTTGGGGGACAGGGAAACACCTACGAGCAGTACTTC. The V and J genes are TRBV29-1 and TRBJ2-7; TRBD1 matches at 9 bases. The CDR3 covers 14 residues. The J segment lost 2 bases and the V segment lost 4 bases, leaving 6 bases of the junction unmatched. CDR1 SQVTM and CDR2 ANQGSEA come from the germline V gene.

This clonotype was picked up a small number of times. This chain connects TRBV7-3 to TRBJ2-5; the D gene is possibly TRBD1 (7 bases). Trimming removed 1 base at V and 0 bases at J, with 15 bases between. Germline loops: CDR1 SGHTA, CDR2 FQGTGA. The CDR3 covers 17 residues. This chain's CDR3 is CASSLRGGQVNQETQYF. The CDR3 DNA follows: TGTGCCAGCAGCTTAAGGGGAGGACAGGTGAACCAAGAGACCCAGTACTTC.

This chain's CDR3 is CASSHLRQGNEQFF. As DNA, the CDR3 is TGTGCCAGCAGTCACCTGAGACAGGGCAATGAGCAGTTCTTC. The V gene is TRBV6-2 or TRBV6-3, the J gene TRBJ2-1; 7 nucleotides agree with TRBD1. This CDR3 region has 14 residues. The V gene end was trimmed by 5 bases and the J gene end by 6 bases; junction bases not matched to a gene: 7. Germline assignment: CDR1 MNHEY and CDR2 SVGEGT.

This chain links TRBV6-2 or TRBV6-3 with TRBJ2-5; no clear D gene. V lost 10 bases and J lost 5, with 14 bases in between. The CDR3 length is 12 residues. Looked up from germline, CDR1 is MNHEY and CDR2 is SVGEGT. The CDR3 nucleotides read TGTGCCACTACGGCGGTTGCGGAGACCCAGTACTTC. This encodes CATTAVAETQYF.

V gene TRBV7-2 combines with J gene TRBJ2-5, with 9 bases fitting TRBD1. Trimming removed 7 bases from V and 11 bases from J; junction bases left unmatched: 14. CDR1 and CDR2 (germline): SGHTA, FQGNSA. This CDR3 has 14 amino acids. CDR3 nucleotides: TGTGCCAGCATCTTCACAGGGGGCTGGGAAGAGCAGTACTTC. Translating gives CASIFTGGWEEQYF.

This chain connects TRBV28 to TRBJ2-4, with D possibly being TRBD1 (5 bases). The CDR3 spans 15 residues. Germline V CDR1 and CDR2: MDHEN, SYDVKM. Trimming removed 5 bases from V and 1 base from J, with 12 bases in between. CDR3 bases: TGTGCCAGCAGTGGGGCGCAGGACGCCAAAAACATTCAGTACTTC. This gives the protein CASSGAQDAKNIQYF. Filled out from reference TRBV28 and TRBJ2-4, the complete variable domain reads DVKVTQSSRYLVKRTGEKVFLECVQDMDHENMFWYRQDPGLGLRLIYFSYDVKMKEKGDIPEGYSVSREKKERFSLILESASTNQTSMYLCASSGAQDAKNIQYFGAGTRLSVL.

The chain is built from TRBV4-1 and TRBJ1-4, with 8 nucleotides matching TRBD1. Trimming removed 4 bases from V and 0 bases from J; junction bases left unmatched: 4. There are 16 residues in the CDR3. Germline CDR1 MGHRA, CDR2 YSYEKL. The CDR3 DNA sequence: TGCGCCAGCAGCCGAGGACAGGGAACAACTAATGAAAAACTGTTTTTT. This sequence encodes CASSRGQGTTNEKLFF.

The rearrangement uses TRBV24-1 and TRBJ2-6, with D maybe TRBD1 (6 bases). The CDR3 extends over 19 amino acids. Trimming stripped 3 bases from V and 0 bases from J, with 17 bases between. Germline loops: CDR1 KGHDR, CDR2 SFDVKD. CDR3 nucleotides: TGTGCCACCAGTGATCACGGACAGCCGAGGGACTCTGGGGCCAACGTCCTGACTTTC. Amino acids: CATSDHGQPRDSGANVLTF.

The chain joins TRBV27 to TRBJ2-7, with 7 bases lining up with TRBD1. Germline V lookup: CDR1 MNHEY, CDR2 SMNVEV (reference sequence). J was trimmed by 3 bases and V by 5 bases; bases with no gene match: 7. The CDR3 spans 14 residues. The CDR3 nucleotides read TGTGCCAGCAGTGGACAGGAGAAAAGCTACGAGCAGTACTTC. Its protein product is CASSGQEKSYEQYF.

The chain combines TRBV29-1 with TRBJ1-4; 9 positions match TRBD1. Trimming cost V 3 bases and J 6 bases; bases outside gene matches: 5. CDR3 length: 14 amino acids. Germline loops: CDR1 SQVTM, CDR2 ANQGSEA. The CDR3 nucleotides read TGCAGCGTTGATACAGGGGGCAAAGATGAAAAACTGTTTTTT. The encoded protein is CSVDTGGKDEKLFF.

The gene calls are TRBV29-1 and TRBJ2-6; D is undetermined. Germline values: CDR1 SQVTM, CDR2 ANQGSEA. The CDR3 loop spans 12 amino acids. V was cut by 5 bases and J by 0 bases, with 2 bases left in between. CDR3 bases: TGCAGCGTTAACTCTGGGGCCAACGTCCTGACTTTC. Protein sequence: CSVNSGANVLTF.

CDR3 DNA: TGTGCCAGCAGCCAAGCCGCGACCCGGAACACTGAAGCTTTCTTT. This sequence encodes CASSQAATRNTEAFF. This chain uses TRBV3-1 with TRBJ1-1, with D unresolved. This CDR3 is 15 amino acids long. Looked up from germline, CDR1 is LGHDT and CDR2 is YNNKEL (reference sequence). Trimming cost V 1 base and J 1 base, with 10 bases left between them.

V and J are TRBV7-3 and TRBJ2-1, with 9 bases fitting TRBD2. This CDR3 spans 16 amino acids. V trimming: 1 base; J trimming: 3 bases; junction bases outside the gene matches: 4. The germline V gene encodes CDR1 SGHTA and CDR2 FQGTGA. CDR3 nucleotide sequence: TGTGCCAGCAGCTTAAGCGGGGGGGTCCTCTACAATGAGCAGTTCTTC. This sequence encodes CASSLSGGVLYNEQFF.

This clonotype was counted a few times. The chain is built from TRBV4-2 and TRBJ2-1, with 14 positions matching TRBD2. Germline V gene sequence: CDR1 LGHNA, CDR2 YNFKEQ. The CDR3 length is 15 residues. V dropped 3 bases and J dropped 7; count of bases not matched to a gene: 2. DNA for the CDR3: TGTGCCAGCAGCCAGACTAGCGGGGGGGGGAATGAGCAGTTCTTC. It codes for CASSQTSGGGNEQFF.

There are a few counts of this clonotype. The CDR3 protein is CAWSAGGETQYF. DNA for the CDR3: TGTGCCTGGAGTGCCGGCGGAGAGACCCAGTACTTC. The chain recombines TRBV30 with TRBJ2-7; unclear D gene. The DNA end is more similar to TRBJ2-5, so the J call may be wrong. CDR1 and CDR2 (germline): GTSNPN, SVGIG (reference sequence). This CDR3 comprises 12 residues.

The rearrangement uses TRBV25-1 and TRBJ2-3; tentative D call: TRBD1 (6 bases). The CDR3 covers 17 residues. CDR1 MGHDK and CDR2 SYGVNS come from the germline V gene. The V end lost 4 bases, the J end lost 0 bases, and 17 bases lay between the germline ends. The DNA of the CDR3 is TGTGCCAGCAGTGCCCCGCCGAGGGGGAAAAGCACAGATACGCAGTATTTT. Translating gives CASSAPPRGKSTDTQYF.

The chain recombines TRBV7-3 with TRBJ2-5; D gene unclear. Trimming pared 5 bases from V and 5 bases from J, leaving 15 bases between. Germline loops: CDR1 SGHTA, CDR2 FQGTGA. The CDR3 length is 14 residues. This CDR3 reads CASSMSGRLETQYF. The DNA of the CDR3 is TGTGCCAGCAGCATGTCGGGTCGGTTGGAGACCCAGTACTTC.

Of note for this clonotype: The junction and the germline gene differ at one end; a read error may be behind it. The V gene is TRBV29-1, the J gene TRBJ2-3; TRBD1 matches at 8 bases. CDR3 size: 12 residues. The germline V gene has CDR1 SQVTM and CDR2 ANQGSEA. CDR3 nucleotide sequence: TGTGGGGGACAGGAGAGGACAGATACGCAGTATTTT. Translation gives CGGQERTDTQYF.

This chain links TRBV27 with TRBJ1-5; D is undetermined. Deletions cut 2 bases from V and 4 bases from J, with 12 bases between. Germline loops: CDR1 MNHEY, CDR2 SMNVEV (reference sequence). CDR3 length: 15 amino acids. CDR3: CASSLGRVGNQPQHF. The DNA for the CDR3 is TGTGCCAGCAGTTTAGGTCGGGTGGGGAATCAGCCCCAGCATTTT.

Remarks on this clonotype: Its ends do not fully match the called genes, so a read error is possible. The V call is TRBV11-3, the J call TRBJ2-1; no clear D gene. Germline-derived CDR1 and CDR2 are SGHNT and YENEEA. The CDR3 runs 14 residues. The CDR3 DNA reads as TGTGCCGGCAGCCCTCACGCCCTCAGCGAGGCGCAGTTCTTC. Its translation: CAGSPHALSEAQFF.

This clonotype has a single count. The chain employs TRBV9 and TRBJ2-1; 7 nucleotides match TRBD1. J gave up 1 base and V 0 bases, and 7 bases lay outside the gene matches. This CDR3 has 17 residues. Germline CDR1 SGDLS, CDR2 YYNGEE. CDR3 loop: CASSVVGQPISYNEQFF. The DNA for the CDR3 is TGTGCCAGCAGCGTAGTGGGACAGCCTATTTCCTACAATGAGCAGTTCTTC.

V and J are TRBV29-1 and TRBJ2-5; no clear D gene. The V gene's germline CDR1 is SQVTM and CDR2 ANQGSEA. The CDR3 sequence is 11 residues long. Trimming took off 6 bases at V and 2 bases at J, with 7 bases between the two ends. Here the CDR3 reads CSVNTQETQYF. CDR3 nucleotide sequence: TGCAGCGTAAACACGCAAGAGACCCAGTACTTC.

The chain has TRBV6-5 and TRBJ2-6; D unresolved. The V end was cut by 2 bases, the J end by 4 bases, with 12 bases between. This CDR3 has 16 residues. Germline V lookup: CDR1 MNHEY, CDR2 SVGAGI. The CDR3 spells CASSYNWAQGANVLTF. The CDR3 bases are TGTGCCAGCAGTTACAATTGGGCGCAAGGGGCCAACGTCCTGACTTTC.

For the CDR3, the DNA is TGCAGCGTCCCCCGACCGGACAGGGTGACTGAAGCTTTCTTT. As protein: CSVPRPDRVTEAFF. This chain links TRBV29-1 with TRBJ1-1, with 8 bases aligning to TRBD1. Germline values: CDR1 SQVTM, CDR2 ANQGSEA. The J segment lost 5 bases and the V segment lost 6 bases, leaving 11 bases of the junction unmatched. The CDR3 contains 14 residues.